A single sample gave rise to the 31 T cell receptor beta chains below, sequenced in a study of TIL therapy for anti-PD-1-resistant metastatic lung cancer. Sample time point: pre-treatment sample, taken before nivolumab and TIL therapy. Tumor tissue came from excised metastases, mostly pleural nodules or supraclavicular lymph nodes. This was the immunoSEQ v3 assay. This table comes from immunoSEQ multiplex PCR, and its TCRdb copy is limited to in-frame clones, with some not included. Among 5,500 to 7,500 clones listed, about 67% were seen once. Sequences were derived from tumor tissue, sampled at baseline. These receptors were obtained from a person between 25 and 80 years old with non-small cell lung cancer.

The chain carries TRBV9 and TRBJ2-2; a weak D match, TRBD1 (7 bases). Trimming stripped 3 bases from V and 0 bases from J, with 15 bases between. This CDR3 has 17 residues. The germline gives CDR1 SGDLS, CDR2 YYNGEE. The CDR3 DNA reads TGTGCCAGCAGCGCGGCCTCAGGGGGGCCGAACACCGGGGAGCTGTTTTTT. Residues: CASSAASGGPNTGELFF.

The V gene is TRBV7-2, the J gene TRBJ2-1; D gene ambiguous. V was clipped by 2 bases and J by 6 bases, with 8 bases between them. CDR3 length: 13 amino acids. Germline V gene data show CDR1 as SGHTA and CDR2 as FQGNSA. The CDR3 nucleotides are TGTGCCAGCAGCTTATGGATGGGCAATGAGCAGTTCTTC. This gives the protein CASSLWMGNEQFF. Using reference TRBV7-2 and TRBJ2-1 for the parts outside the CDR3, the full variable domain is GAGVSQSPSNKVTEKGKDVELRCDPISGHTALYWYRQSLGQGLEFLIYFQGNSAPDKSGLPSDRFSAERTGGSVSTLTIQRTQQEDSAVYLCASSLWMGNEQFFGPGTRLTVL.

The J gene is TRBJ1-2, the V gene TRBV7-8; D is unresolved. V lost 1 base, J lost 5 bases, and 20 bases lay in between. CDR1 and CDR2 from the germline V gene are SGHVS and FQNEAQ. The CDR3 runs 17 residues. DNA of the CDR3: TGTGCCAGCAGCTTAGTAATTCGGGCCAGCACGACGTATGGCTACACCTTC. Its translation: CASSLVIRASTTYGYTF.

The genes are TRBV6-2 or TRBV6-3 and TRBJ2-1, with 14 bases matching TRBD2. This CDR3 has 15 residues. Germline CDR1 reads MNHEY; CDR2 reads SVGEGT. J gave up 9 bases and V 2 bases, and 3 bases lay outside the gene matches. The CDR3 here is CASSYPGLAGVEQFF. The CDR3 nucleotides are TGTGCCAGCAGTTACCCGGGACTAGCGGGAGTTGAGCAGTTCTTC.

This chain connects TRBV19 to TRBJ2-6; TRBD1 agrees at 9 bases. The V segment lost 6 bases and the J segment 2 bases; nucleotides outside the gene matches: 14. This CDR3 spans 19 amino acids. Germline CDR1 is LNHDA and CDR2 is SQIVND (reference sequence). This CDR3 reads CASSRAPGTGLTGANVLTF. The CDR3 region has the DNA TGTGCCAGTAGCCGAGCCCCTGGGACAGGGTTGACTGGGGCCAACGTCCTGACTTTC.

The chain carries TRBV27 and TRBJ2-7, with no clear D. This CDR3 spans 15 amino acids. The germline V gene encodes CDR1 MNHEY and CDR2 SMNVEV (reference sequence). V was clipped by 0 bases and J by 0 bases, with 9 bases between them. In nucleotides, the CDR3 is TGTGCCAGCAGTTTATCGTACTCCCTCTCCTACGAGCAGTACTTC. This sequence encodes CASSLSYSLSYEQYF.

As for this clone: One end of the junction is discordant with germline, which a read error may explain. The chain has TRBV10-2 and TRBJ2-7; TRBD2 matches 14 bases. Germline CDR1 WSHSY, CDR2 SAAADI. The CDR3 totals 14 residues. CDR3 in amino acids: CASNPTGTSGGPSF. The CDR3 nucleotides read TGCGCCAGCAACCCTACCGGGACTAGCGGGGGACCCTCCTTC.

By sample share, this clone is medium-sized. This rearrangement joins TRBV7-9 to TRBJ1-3; D uncertain. The CDR3 is 13 amino acids. Between the trimmed V and J ends, which lost 7 bases and 0 bases, there was a span of 7 bases. In germline, CDR1 is SEHNR, CDR2 FQNEAQ (reference sequence). The CDR3 loop is CASNRDSGNTIYF. In nucleotides, the CDR3 is TGTGCCAGCAACCGGGACTCTGGAAACACCATATATTTT.

The chain uses TRBV19 and TRBJ2-1, with 9 bases aligning to TRBD2. After removal of 5 bases from V and 9 bases from J, the junction contained 11 bases not matched to a gene. Germline CDR1 LNHDA, CDR2 SQIVND (reference sequence). The CDR3 sequence is 15 residues long. As DNA, the CDR3 is TGTGCCAGTAGTTCGGCGGGAGGGGGAGGGGGTGAGCAGTTCTTC. Translation gives CASSSAGGGGGEQFF. The entire variable domain, with the rest obtained from reference TRBV19 and TRBJ2-1, is as follows: DGGITQSPKYLFRKEGQNVTLSCEQNLNHDAMYWYRQDPGQGLRLIYYSQIVNDFQKGDIAEGYSVSREKKESFPLTVTSAQKNPTAFYLCASSSAGGGGGEQFFGPGTRLTVL.

The V and J genes are TRBV11-3 and TRBJ2-3; D not resolved. V was clipped by 2 bases and J by 5 bases, with 23 bases between them. The CDR3 is made up of 18 amino acids. In germline, CDR1 is SGHNT, CDR2 YENEEA. CDR3 DNA sequence: TGTGCCAGCAGCTTAAGCACCCTTGGGGATTTTCGCGGAGATACGCAGTATTTT. Protein: CASSLSTLGDFRGDTQYF.

Relative to its sample, this clone is medium-sized. The chain links TRBV18 to TRBJ2-7; 9 nucleotides agree with TRBD1. V lost 2 bases, J lost 5 bases, and 1 base stayed unmatched. Germline V gene lookup returns CDR1 KGHSH and CDR2 LQKENI. This CDR3 has 13 residues. CDR3 sequence reads: CASSPTGGNEQYF. The CDR3 coding sequence is TGTGCCAGCTCACCAACAGGGGGCAACGAGCAGTACTTC.

The chain carries TRBV24-1 and TRBJ1-5, with 7 bases fitting TRBD1. Trimming at V came to 9 bases and at J to 3 bases, leaving 10 bases not matched to a gene. Per germline, CDR1 KGHDR and CDR2 SFDVKD. This CDR3 spans 15 amino acids. The CDR3 spells CATGGRQGNNQPQHF. CDR3 sequence (DNA): TGTGCCACCGGAGGTCGACAGGGCAACAATCAGCCCCAGCATTTT.

This rearrangement joins TRBV7-3 to TRBJ2-1; possibly TRBD2 for D (6 bases). Germline V gives CDR1 SGHTA, CDR2 FQGTGA. The CDR3 has 13 amino acids. The V end was cut by 5 bases, the J end by 8 bases, with 13 bases between. DNA for the CDR3: TGTGCCAGCAGCCCGGGACTTGTCTATGAGCAGTTCTTC. This translates into CASSPGLVYEQFF.

The V call is TRBV15, the J call TRBJ1-1; D remains ambiguous. Germline V gives CDR1 LNHNV, CDR2 YYDKDF (reference sequence). Trimming pared 0 bases from V and 0 bases from J, leaving 8 bases between. The CDR3 totals 15 residues. For the CDR3, the DNA is TGTGCCACCAGCAGAGATCTGGGTTTGAACACTGAAGCTTTCTTT. It codes for CATSRDLGLNTEAFF.

This rearrangement joins TRBV18 to TRBJ1-6; D might be TRBD1 (6 bases). Germline V gene lookup returns CDR1 KGHSH and CDR2 LQKENI. CDR3 length: 15 residues. Trimming took off 2 bases at V and 5 bases at J, with 10 bases between the two ends. Here the CDR3 reads CASSPSQGNNSPLHF. Written as DNA, the CDR3 is TGTGCCAGCTCACCAAGCCAGGGGAATAATTCACCCCTCCACTTT.

The chain combines TRBV7-2 with TRBJ2-7; 7 nucleotides line up with TRBD1. Germline V gene lookup returns CDR1 SGHTA and CDR2 FQGNSA. V dropped 7 bases and J dropped 0; count of bases not matched to a gene: 6. The CDR3 totals 14 residues. The CDR3 DNA is TGTGCCAGCACCCCGGGACAGTCCTCCTACGAGCAGTACTTC. It encodes CASTPGQSSYEQYF.

The V and J genes are TRBV27 and TRBJ1-2, with TRBD1 matching 7 bases. The CDR3 is made up of 11 amino acids. Germline V CDR1 and CDR2: MNHEY, SMNVEV (reference sequence). J gave up 7 bases and V 6 bases, and 2 bases lay outside the gene matches. The CDR3 sequence: CASRTGAGYTF. The CDR3 nucleotides read TGTGCCAGCAGAACAGGGGCTGGCTACACCTTC.

The CDR3 nucleotides read TGCGCCAGCAGCCAAGGGCAGAACTACGAGCAGTACTTC. Protein sequence: CASSQGQNYEQYF. This sequence joins TRBV4-3 and TRBJ2-7; no definite D call. The CDR3 totals 13 residues. The germline V and J ends were trimmed by 1 base and 3 bases, with 7 bases remaining between them. Germline CDR1 reads LGHNA; CDR2 reads YSLEER.

The rearrangement uses TRBV19 and TRBJ2-3; weak D call: TRBD2 (7 bases). Trimming took off 7 bases at V and 1 base at J, with 18 bases between the two ends. Looked up from germline, CDR1 is LNHDA and CDR2 is SQIVND (reference sequence). This CDR3 has 16 amino acids. This CDR3 is CASTLGGGLGTDTQYF. CDR3 DNA sequence: TGTGCCAGTACCTTGGGGGGGGGCCTCGGCACAGATACGCAGTATTTT.

This sequence joins TRBV7-8 and TRBJ1-1; D is unclear. This CDR3 is 13 amino acids long. From germline, CDR1 is SGHVS and CDR2 FQNEAQ. V lost 4 bases, J lost 12 bases, and 18 bases lay in between. CDR3 sequence reads: CASSYPSQSSPFF. The CDR3 nucleotides read TGTGCCAGCAGCTACCCCTCGCAGAGTTCGCCTTTCTTT.

The rearrangement uses TRBV29-1 and TRBJ2-5; the D gene could be TRBD1 or TRBD2 (5 bases each). Germline CDR1 reads SQVTM; CDR2 reads ANQGSEA. The CDR3 is 14 residues long. Trimming left V 0 bases short and J 5 bases short, with 13 bases between. CDR3 sequence reads: CSVEEGTIGETQYF. CDR3 bases: TGCAGCGTTGAAGAGGGGACCATCGGGGAGACCCAGTACTTC.

The J gene is TRBJ1-2, the V gene TRBV10-3; perhaps TRBD1 as D (5 bases). CDR3 length: 13 residues. V was cut by 3 bases and J by 8 bases, with 13 bases left in between. Germline V gives CDR1 ENHRY, CDR2 SYGVKD. The CDR3 nucleotides are TGTGCCATCAGTGATGGAAGGTCAGGGGGCTACACCTTC. Translating gives CAISDGRSGGYTF.

The rearrangement links TRBV6-5 to TRBJ2-5, with 7 positions matching TRBD1. Germline V lookup: CDR1 MNHEY, CDR2 SVGAGI. Losses at the gene ends were 6 bases for V and 5 bases for J; bases not matched to a gene: 6. The length of the CDR3 is 13 residues. CDR3 residues: CASSRSQGETQYF. The CDR3 region has the DNA TGTGCCAGCAGCCGATCACAGGGGGAGACCCAGTACTTC.

The chain combines TRBV7-2 with TRBJ2-3, with no clear D. The V gene's germline CDR1 is SGHTA and CDR2 FQGNSA. CDR3 size: 12 residues. Trimming took 5 bases from V and 9 from J, leaving 12 bases between them. The CDR3 nucleotides read TGTGCCAGCAGCGACTTTATAGGCACGCAGTATTTT. This sequence encodes CASSDFIGTQYF.

The rearrangement joins TRBV6-2 or TRBV6-3 to TRBJ2-7; D gene ambiguous. There are 14 residues in the CDR3. With 1 base removed from V and 3 bases from J, the gap between germline ends came to 10 bases. Per germline, CDR1 MNHEY and CDR2 SVGEGT. The CDR3 reads CASSYFGRYYEQYF. The CDR3 nucleotides are TGTGCCAGCAGTTACTTCGGACGATACTACGAGCAGTACTTC.

The chain has TRBV19 and TRBJ2-3; 7 bases match TRBD2. CDR1 LNHDA and CDR2 SQIVND come from the germline V gene (reference sequence). This CDR3 has 13 residues. Trimming at V came to 6 bases and at J to 6 bases, leaving 6 bases not matched to a gene. The CDR3 loop is CASRAGSMDTQYF. CDR3 coding DNA: TGTGCCAGTAGAGCGGGAAGCATGGATACGCAGTATTTT.

The chain's CDR3 is CASSRPKSGDGDTGELFF. CDR3 DNA: TGTGCCAGCAGTCGACCCAAATCAGGGGATGGGGACACCGGGGAGCTGTTTTTT. The chain employs TRBV2 and TRBJ2-2, with D perhaps matching TRBD1 (6 bases). Germline V CDR1 and CDR2: SNHLY, FYNNEI. The CDR3 runs 18 residues. The V end lost 5 bases, the J end lost 3 bases, and 22 bases lay between the germline ends.

Only a few counts were recorded for this clone. The chain joins TRBV18 to TRBJ2-5; no definite D call. The CDR3 runs 14 residues. Germline V lookup: CDR1 KGHSH, CDR2 LQKENI. Trimming took off 3 bases at V and 4 bases at J, with 12 bases between the two ends. CDR3 protein: CASSPVARPETQYF. The CDR3 DNA sequence: TGTGCCAGCTCACCGGTGGCTAGACCAGAGACCCAGTACTTC.

This chain links TRBV10-2 with TRBJ2-5; D remains ambiguous. Per the germline V gene, CDR1 is WSHSY and CDR2 is SAAADI. This CDR3 is built from 13 residues. The V end lost 0 bases, the J end lost 7 bases, and 9 bases lay between the germline ends. DNA for the CDR3: TGCGCCAGCAGTGAGTCGGGGTATGGGACCCAGTACTTC. Its protein product is CASSESGYGTQYF.

This clone was counted a few times. This chain connects TRBV6-5 to TRBJ2-1; 7 nucleotides agree with TRBD1. V lost 0 bases and J lost 2; bases outside the gene matches: 4. This CDR3 contains 16 residues. CDR1 and CDR2 (germline): MNHEY, SVGAGI. Written as DNA, the CDR3 is TGTGCCAGCAGTTACTCACAGGGGATAGCCTACAATGAGCAGTTCTTC. Residues: CASSYSQGIAYNEQFF.

The chain links TRBV2 to TRBJ1-5; TRBD1 matches 10 bases. Looked up from germline, CDR1 is SNHLY and CDR2 is FYNNEI. The J segment lost 5 bases and the V segment lost 8 bases, leaving 3 bases of the junction unmatched. The CDR3 covers 13 residues. The CDR3 region has the DNA TGTGCCAGCTCCGACAGGGGGCATCAGCCCCAGCATTTT. This codes for CASSDRGHQPQHF.